These 5 T cell receptor beta chains came from one sample sequenced in a study of early T cells in non-severe SARS-CoV-2 infection. TCRdb passed the 5' RACE reads through MiXCR, listing each CDR3 protein once. The sample records approximately 89,000 distinct CDR3 sequences, around an eighth being singletons. Sequenced sample: whole blood. Receptor source: an adult who was a healthcare worker with PCR-confirmed SARS-CoV-2 infection or an uninfected control (not recorded which).

The genes are TRBV12-3 or TRBV12-4 and TRBJ1-1; D ambiguous. Trimming removed 1 base from V and 4 bases from J, with 10 bases in between. The CDR3 covers 14 residues. The CDR3 protein is CASSLVDPATEAFF. DNA for the CDR3: TGTGCCAGCAGTTTAGTTGATCCAGCCACTGAAGCTTTCTTT.

This clonotype was observed at least ten times. This chain links TRBV7-9 with TRBJ2-5, with D possibly being TRBD1 (6 bases). CDR1 and CDR2 from the germline V gene are SEHNR and FQNEAQ (reference sequence). V lost 1 base and J lost 1, with 13 bases in between. This CDR3 region has 16 residues. The CDR3 bases are TGTGCCAGCAGCTTAGGCGGCAGGGGCCCCCAAGAGACCCAGTACTTC. Translating it yields CASSLGGRGPQETQYF.

The chain links TRBV28 to TRBJ2-7; the D is unclear. From germline, CDR1 is MDHEN and CDR2 SYDVKM. This CDR3 region has 12 residues. V dropped 1 base and J dropped 3 bases, with 4 bases sitting between them. The CDR3 bases are TGTGCCAGCAGTTTATCCCGCTACGAGCAGTACTTC. This sequence encodes CASSLSRYEQYF.

The chain is built from TRBV29-1 and TRBJ2-1; unclear D gene. Germline lookup yields CDR1 SQVTM and CDR2 ANQGSEA. Trimming pared 4 bases from V and 10 bases from J, leaving 8 bases between. The CDR3 has 10 residues. The CDR3 protein is CSVVQREQFF. Written as DNA, the CDR3 is TGCAGCGTTGTCCAGAGGGAGCAGTTCTTC.

The chain recombines TRBV29-1 with TRBJ2-1, with D hard to call. The V gene lost 1 base and the J gene lost 4 bases, with 11 bases spanning the gap. Germline-derived CDR1 and CDR2 are SQVTM and ANQGSEA. This CDR3 region has 14 residues. The chain's CDR3 is CSVEVQGMYNEQFF. The CDR3 DNA is TGCAGCGTTGAAGTTCAAGGGATGTACAATGAGCAGTTCTTC.